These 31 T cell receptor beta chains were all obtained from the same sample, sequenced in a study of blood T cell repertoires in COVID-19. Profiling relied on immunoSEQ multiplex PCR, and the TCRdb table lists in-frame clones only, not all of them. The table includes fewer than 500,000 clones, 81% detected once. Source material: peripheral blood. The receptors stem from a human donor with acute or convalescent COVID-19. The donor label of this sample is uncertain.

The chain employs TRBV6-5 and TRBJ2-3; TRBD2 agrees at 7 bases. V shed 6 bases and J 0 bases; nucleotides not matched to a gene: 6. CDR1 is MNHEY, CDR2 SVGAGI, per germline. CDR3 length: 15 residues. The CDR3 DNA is TGTGCCAGCAGCCTGACTAGCCCGAGCACAGATACGCAGTATTTT. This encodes CASSLTSPSTDTQYF.

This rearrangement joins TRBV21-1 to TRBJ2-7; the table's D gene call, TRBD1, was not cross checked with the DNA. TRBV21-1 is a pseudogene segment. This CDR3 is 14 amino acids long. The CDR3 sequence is CASSKEGQAYEQYF. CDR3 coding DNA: TGTGCCAGCAGCAAAGAAGGACAGGCCTACGAGCAGTACTTC.

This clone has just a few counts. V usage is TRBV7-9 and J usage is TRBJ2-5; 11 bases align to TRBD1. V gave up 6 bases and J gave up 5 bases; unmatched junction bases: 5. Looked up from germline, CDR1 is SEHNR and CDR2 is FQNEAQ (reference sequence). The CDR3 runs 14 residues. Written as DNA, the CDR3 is TGTGCCAGCAGTCCGGGACAGGGGGTGGAGACCCAGTACTTC. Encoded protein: CASSPGQGVETQYF.

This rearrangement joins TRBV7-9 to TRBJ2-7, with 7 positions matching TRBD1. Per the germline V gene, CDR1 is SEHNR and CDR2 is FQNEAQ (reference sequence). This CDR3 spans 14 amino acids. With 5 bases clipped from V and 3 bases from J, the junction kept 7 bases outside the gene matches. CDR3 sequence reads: CASSPKAGGYEQYF. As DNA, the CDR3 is TGTGCCAGCAGCCCTAAGGCAGGGGGCTACGAGCAGTACTTC.

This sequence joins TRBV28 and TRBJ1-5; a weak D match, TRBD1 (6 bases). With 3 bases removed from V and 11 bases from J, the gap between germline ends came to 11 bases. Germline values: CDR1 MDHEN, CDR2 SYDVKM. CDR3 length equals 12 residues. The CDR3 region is CASSLRGQSQHF. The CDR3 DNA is TGTGCCAGCAGTTTGCGGGGGCAGTCCCAGCATTTT. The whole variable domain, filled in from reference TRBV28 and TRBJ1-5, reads DVKVTQSSRYLVKRTGEKVFLECVQDMDHENMFWYRQDPGLGLRLIYFSYDVKMKEKGDIPEGYSVSREKKERFSLILESASTNQTSMYLCASSLRGQSQHFGDGTRLSIL.

CDR3: CASSSNAGQRFNQPQHF. The CDR3 nucleotides read TGTGCCAGCAGCTCTAATGCGGGACAGAGGTTCAATCAGCCCCAGCATTTT. The chain carries TRBV7-8 and TRBJ1-5; 7 bases agree with TRBD1. The germline gives CDR1 SGHVS, CDR2 FQNEAQ. J gave up 3 bases and V 4 bases, and 12 bases lay outside the gene matches. There are 17 residues in the CDR3.

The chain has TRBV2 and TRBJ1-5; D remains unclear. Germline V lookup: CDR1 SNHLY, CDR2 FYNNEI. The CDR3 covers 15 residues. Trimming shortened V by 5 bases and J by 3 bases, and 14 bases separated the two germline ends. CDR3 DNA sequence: TGTGCCAGCAGTCCAGGCCTCCATTACAATCAGCCCCAGCATTTT. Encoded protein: CASSPGLHYNQPQHF.

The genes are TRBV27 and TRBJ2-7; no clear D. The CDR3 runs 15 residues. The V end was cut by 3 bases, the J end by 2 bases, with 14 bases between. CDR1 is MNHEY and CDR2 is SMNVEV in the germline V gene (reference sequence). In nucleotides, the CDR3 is TGTGCCAGCAGTTTCGGGTGGCCCGAACCCTACGAGCAGTACTTC. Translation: CASSFGWPEPYEQYF.

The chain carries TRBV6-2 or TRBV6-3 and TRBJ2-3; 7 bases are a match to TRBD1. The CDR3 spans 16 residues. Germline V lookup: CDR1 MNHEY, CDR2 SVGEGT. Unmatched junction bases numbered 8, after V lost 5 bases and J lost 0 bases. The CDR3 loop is CASSTFGTESTDTQYF. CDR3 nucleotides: TGTGCCAGCAGTACGTTCGGGACAGAGAGCACAGATACGCAGTATTTT.

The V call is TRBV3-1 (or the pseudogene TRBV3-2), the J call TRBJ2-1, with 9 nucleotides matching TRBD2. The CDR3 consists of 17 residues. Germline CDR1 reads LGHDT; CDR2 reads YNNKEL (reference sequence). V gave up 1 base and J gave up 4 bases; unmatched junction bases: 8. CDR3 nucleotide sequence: TGTGCCAGCAGCCAAGTAAACCTAGCGGGGCGGTACAATGAGCAGTTCTTC. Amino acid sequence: CASSQVNLAGRYNEQFF.

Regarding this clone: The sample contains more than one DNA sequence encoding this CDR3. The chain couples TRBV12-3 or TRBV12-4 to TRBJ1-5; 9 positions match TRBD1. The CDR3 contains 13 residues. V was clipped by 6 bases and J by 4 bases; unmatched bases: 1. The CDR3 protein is CASRGTGNQPQHF. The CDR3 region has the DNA TGTGCCAGCAGGGGGACAGGGAATCAGCCCCAGCATTTT.

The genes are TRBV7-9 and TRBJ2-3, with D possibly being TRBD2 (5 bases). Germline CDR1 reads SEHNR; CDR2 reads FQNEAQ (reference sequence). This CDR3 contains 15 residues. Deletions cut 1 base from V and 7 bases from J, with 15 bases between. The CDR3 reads CASSLGDGRGNTQYF. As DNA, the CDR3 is TGTGCCAGCAGCTTAGGGGATGGACGGGGAAATACGCAGTATTTT.

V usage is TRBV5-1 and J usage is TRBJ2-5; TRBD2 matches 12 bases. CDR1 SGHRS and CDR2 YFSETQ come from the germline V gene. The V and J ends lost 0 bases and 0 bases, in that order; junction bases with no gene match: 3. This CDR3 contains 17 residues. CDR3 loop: CASSLASGGANQETQYF. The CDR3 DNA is TGCGCCAGCAGCTTGGCTAGCGGGGGGGCCAACCAAGAGACCCAGTACTTC.

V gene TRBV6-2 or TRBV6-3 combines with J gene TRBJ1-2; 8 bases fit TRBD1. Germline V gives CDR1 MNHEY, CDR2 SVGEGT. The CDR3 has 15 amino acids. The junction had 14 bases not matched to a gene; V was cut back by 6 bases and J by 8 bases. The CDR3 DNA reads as TGTGCCAGCAGCGCTACCATGGACAGGGTGGGCGGCTACACCTTC. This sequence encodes CASSATMDRVGGYTF.

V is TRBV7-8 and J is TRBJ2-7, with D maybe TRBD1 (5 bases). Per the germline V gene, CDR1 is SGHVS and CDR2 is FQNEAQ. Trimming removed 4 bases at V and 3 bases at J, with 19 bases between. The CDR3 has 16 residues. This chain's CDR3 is CASSYLDTSPFYEQYF. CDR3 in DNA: TGTGCCAGCAGCTACCTGGACACGTCCCCTTTCTACGAGCAGTACTTC.

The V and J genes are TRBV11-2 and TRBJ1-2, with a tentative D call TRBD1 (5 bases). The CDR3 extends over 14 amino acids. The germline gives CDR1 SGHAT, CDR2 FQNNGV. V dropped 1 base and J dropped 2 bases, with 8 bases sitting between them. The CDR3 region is CASSLGQKNYGYTF. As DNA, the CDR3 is TGTGCCAGCAGCTTAGGACAGAAGAACTATGGCTACACCTTC.

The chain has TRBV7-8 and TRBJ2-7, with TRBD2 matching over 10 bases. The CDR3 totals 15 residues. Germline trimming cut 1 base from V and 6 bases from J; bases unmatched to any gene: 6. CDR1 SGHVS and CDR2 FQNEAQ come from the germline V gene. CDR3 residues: CASSLGTSGGLEQYF. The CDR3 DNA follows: TGTGCCAGCAGCTTAGGGACTAGCGGTGGACTCGAGCAGTACTTC.

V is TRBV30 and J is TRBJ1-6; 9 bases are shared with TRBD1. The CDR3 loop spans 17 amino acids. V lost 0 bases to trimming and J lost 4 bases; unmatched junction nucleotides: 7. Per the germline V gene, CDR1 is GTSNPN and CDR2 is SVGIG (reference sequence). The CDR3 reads CAWSVRTGVAYNSPLHF. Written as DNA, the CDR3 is TGTGCCTGGAGTGTACGGACAGGGGTAGCATATAATTCACCCCTCCACTTT.

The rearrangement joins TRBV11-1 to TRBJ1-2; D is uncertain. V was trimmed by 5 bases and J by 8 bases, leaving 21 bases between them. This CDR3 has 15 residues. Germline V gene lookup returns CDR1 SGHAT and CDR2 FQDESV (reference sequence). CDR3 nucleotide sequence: TGTGCCAGCAGCCCATCGGGCGCGGGGTCTCGGGGCTACACCTTC. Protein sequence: CASSPSGAGSRGYTF.

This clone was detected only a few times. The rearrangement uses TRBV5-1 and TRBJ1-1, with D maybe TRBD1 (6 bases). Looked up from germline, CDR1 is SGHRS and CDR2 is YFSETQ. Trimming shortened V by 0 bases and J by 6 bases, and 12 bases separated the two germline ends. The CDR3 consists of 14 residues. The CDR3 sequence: CASSLDAGVSEAFF. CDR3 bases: TGCGCCAGCAGCTTGGATGCAGGGGTCTCTGAAGCTTTCTTT. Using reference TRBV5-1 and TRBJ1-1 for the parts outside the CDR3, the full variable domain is KAGVTQTPRYLIKTRGQQVTLSCSPISGHRSVSWYQQTPGQGLQFLFEYFSETQRNKGNFPGRFSGRQFSNSRSEMNVSTLELGDSALYLCASSLDAGVSEAFFGQGTRLTVV.

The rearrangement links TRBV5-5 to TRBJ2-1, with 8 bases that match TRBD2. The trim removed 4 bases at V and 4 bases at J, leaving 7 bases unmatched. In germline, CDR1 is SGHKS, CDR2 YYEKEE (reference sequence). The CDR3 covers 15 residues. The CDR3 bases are TGTGCCAGCAGCACCGCGGGACTAGTATACAATGAGCAGTTCTTC. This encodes CASSTAGLVYNEQFF.

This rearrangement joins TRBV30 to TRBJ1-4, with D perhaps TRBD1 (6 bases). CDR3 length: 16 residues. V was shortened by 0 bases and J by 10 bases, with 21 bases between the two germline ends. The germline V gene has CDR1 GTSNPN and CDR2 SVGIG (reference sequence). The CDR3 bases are TGTGCCTGGAGTGTAACCGGCAGGGGCGGACTCGGAAAACTGTTTTTT. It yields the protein CAWSVTGRGGLGKLFF.

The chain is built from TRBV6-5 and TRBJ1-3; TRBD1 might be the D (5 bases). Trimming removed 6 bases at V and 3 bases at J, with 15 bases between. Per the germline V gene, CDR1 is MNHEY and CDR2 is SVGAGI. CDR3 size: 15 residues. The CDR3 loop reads CASRVGQGSGNTIYF. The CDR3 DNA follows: TGTGCCAGCAGGGTAGGACAAGGTAGTGGAAACACCATATATTTT.

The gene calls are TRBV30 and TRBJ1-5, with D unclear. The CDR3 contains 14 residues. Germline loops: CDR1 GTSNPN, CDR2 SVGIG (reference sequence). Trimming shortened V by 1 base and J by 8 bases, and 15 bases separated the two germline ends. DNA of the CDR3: TGTGCCTGGAGTGAGGGCGGGATCCGTGAGCCCCAGCATTTT. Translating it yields CAWSEGGIREPQHF.

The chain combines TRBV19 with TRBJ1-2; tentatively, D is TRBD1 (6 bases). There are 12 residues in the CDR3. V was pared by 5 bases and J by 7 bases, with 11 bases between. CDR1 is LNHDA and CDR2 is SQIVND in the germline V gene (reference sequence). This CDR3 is CASSPTTGGYTF. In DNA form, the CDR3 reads TGTGCCAGTAGTCCCACGACAGGTGGCTACACCTTC. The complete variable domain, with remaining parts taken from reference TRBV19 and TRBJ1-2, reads DGGITQSPKYLFRKEGQNVTLSCEQNLNHDAMYWYRQDPGQGLRLIYYSQIVNDFQKGDIAEGYSVSREKKESFPLTVTSAQKNPTAFYLCASSPTTGGYTFGSGTRLTVV.

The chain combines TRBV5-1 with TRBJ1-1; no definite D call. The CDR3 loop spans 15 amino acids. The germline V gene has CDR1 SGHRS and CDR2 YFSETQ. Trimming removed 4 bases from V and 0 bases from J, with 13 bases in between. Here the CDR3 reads CASSPQVLLNTEAFF. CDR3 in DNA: TGCGCCAGCAGCCCCCAAGTACTATTGAACACTGAAGCTTTCTTT.

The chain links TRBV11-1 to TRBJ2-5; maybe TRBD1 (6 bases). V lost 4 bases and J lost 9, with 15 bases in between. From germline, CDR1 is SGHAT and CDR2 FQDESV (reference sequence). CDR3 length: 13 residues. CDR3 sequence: CASSSNRVGAQYF. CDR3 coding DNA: TGTGCCAGCAGCTCAAACAGGGTTGGGGCCCAGTACTTC.

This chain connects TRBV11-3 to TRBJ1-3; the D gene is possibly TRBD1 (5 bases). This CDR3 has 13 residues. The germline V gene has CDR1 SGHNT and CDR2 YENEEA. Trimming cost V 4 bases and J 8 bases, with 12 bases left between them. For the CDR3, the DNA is TGTGCCAGCAGCTCCTCTCAGGGTGACACCATATATTTT. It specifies CASSSSQGDTIYF.

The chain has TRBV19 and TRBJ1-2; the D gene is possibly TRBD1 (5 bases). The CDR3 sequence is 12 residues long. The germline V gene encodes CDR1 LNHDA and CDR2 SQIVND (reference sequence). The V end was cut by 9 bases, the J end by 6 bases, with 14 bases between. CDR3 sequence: CARFRVKHGYTF. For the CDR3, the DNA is TGTGCCAGATTCAGGGTTAAGCATGGCTACACCTTC.

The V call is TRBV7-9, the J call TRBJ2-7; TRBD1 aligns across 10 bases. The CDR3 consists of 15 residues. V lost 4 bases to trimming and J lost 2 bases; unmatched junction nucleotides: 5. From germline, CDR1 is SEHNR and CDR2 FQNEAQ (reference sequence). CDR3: CASSSPGQGPYEQYF. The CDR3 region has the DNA TGTGCCAGCAGCTCGCCGGGACAGGGGCCCTACGAGCAGTACTTC.

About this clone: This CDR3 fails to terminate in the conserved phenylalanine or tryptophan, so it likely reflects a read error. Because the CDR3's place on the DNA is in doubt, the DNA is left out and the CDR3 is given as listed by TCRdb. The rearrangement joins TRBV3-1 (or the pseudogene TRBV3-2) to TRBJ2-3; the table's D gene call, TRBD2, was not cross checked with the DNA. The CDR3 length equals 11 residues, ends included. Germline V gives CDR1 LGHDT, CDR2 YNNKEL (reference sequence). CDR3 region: CASSQGRDSHI.